Following are 5 T cell receptor beta chains from one sample sequenced in a study of T-cell memory formation after mild COVID-19. Each CDR3 protein is one row after TCRdb ran MiXCR on the 5' RACE reads. Seen here are about 270,000 distinct CDR3 sequences, 15% to 20% observed once, and the top ten hold more than 20%. What was sequenced was PBMCs or a T cell subset sorted from them (not recorded which). These receptors all stem from a young man who had mild COVID-19 (a few samples of this study predate the infection). Cell type and time point are not known.

This clonotype was detected only a few times. The J gene is TRBJ2-2, the V gene TRBV12-3 or TRBV12-4, with D tentatively TRBD1 or TRBD2 (5 bases each). V lost 4 bases and J lost 6, with 12 bases in between. CDR3 size: 14 residues. The CDR3 DNA reads TGTGCCAGCAGTTACCAGGGACCCCCCGGGGAGCTGTTTTTT. Its protein product is CASSYQGPPGELFF.

The chain combines TRBV7-9 with TRBJ2-3; D might be TRBD1 (5 bases). The germline gives CDR1 SEHNR, CDR2 FQNEAQ (reference sequence). CDR3 size: 17 residues. Deletions cut 5 bases from V and 6 bases from J, with 24 bases between. The CDR3 region has the DNA TGTGCCAGCAGCCTAAATGTGGGGTGGGGCCCACGGGATACGCAGTATTTT. Translated, it gives CASSLNVGWGPRDTQYF.

There are a few counts of this clonotype. This chain connects TRBV20-1 to TRBJ2-7, with 10 bases identical to TRBD1. The germline gives CDR1 DFQATT, CDR2 SNEGSKA (reference sequence). CDR3 size: 13 residues. The V gene end was trimmed by 5 bases and the J gene end by 6 bases; junction bases not matched to a gene: 7. CDR3 DNA sequence: TGCAGTGCTTCCCGGACAGGGGGGTTCGAGCAGTACTTC. It translates to CSASRTGGFEQYF.

This clonotype has ten or more counts. The chain has TRBV30 and TRBJ1-4, with a possible D match to TRBD1 (6 bases). CDR3 length equals 14 residues. V gave up 0 bases and J gave up 7 bases, with 12 bases separating them. Per germline, CDR1 GTSNPN and CDR2 SVGIG (reference sequence). CDR3 residues: CAWSVQGSGEKLFF. CDR3 nucleotides: TGTGCCTGGAGTGTCCAGGGGTCGGGTGAAAAACTGTTTTTT. The entire variable domain, with the rest obtained from reference TRBV30 and TRBJ1-4, is as follows: SQTIHQWPATLVQPVGSPLSLECTVEGTSNPNLYWYRQAAGRGLQLLFYSVGIGQISSEVPQNLSASRPQDRQFILSSKKLLLSDSGFYLCAWSVQGSGEKLFFGSGTQLSVL.

This chain links TRBV5-1 with TRBJ1-3; D unresolved. This CDR3 is built from 15 residues. V was pared by 0 bases and J by 3 bases, with 10 bases between. Germline values: CDR1 SGHRS, CDR2 YFSETQ. The DNA for the CDR3 is TGCGCCAGCAGCTTGGATGGCCTCGGTGGAAACACCATATATTTT. It translates to CASSLDGLGGNTIYF.